This T cell receptor (beta chain) was obtained from a study of blood T cell repertoires in COVID-19. From germline, CDR1 is MGHRA and CDR2 YSYEKL. The CDR3 totals 16 residues. With 4 bases removed from V and 4 bases from J, the gap between germline ends came to 19 bases. Measured with immunoSEQ multiplex PCR; TCRdb has only the in-frame clones, and not every one. The table lists approximately 220,000 clones, over 70% of them singletons, with roughly 7.9% in the top ten. This chain links TRBV4-1 with TRBJ1-1, with D possibly being TRBD1 (5 bases). Material for sequencing was peripheral blood. The clonotype was recovered from a woman older than 75 with acute or convalescent COVID-19. DNA for the CDR3: TGCGCCAGCAGCCGGCCGGACAAGGGGACTTTCACTGAAGCTTTCTTT. It encodes CASSRPDKGTFTEAFF.